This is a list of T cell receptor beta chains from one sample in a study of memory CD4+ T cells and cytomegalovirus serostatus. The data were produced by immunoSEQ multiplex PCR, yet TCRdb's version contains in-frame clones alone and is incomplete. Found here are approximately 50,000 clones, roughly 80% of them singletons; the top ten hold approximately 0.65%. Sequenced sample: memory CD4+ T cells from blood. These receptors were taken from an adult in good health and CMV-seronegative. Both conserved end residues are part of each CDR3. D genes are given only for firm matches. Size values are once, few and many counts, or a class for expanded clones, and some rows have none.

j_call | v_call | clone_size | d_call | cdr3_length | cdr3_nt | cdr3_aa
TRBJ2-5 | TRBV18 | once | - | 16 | TGTGCCAGCTCACCGGCACGACCGGGGGCCACACAGACCCAGTACTTC | CASSPARPGATQTQYF
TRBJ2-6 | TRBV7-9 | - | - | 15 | TGTGCCAGCAGCTTAGCGCGTCCTGGGGCCAACGTCCTGACTTTC | CASSLARPGANVLTF
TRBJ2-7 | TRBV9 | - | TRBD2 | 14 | TGTGCCAGCAGCGTCGGGACTAGGGGTAACGAGCAGTACTTC | CASSVGTRGNEQYF
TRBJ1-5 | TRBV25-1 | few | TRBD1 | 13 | TGTGCCAGCTCAAGGACAGGGAGTCAGCCCCAGCATTTT | CASSRTGSQPQHF
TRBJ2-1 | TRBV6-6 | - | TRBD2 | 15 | TGTGCCAGCAGTTCGCCTAGCGGGAGGGCCAATGAGCAGTTCTTC | CASSSPSGRANEQFF
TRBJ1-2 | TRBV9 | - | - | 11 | TGTGCCAGCAGCGTAGGGACAATAAACACCTTC | CASSVGTINTF
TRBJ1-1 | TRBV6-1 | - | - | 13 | TGTGCCAGCAGTGAAGGGACAGCACCTGAAGCTTTCTTT | CASSEGTAPEAFF
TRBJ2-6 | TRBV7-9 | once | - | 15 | TGTGCCAGCATCCCCGGCGGCTCTGGGGCCAACGTCCTGACTTTC | CASIPGGSGANVLTF
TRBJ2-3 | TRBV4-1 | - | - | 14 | TGCGCCAGCAGCCAATTACTAGGGACAGATACGCAGTATTTT | CASSQLLGTDTQYF
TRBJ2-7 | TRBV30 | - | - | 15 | TGTGCCTGGAACCTAAGGGGGTATAGTCCTGGCGAGCAGTACTTC | CAWNLRGYSPGEQYF
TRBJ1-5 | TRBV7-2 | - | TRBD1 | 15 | TGTGCCAGCAGCTTAGTGGGGGCAGGGGGTCAGCCCCAGCATTTT | CASSLVGAGGQPQHF
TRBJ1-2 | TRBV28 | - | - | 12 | TGTGCCAGCAGTCCATCTCACTATGGCTACACCTTC | CASSPSHYGYTF
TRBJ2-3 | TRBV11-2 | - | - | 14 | TGTGCCAGCAGCTTGCAGGGGCCGAGGGATACGCAGTATTTT | CASSLQGPRDTQYF
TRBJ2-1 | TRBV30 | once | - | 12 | TGTGCCCTACGGACCAGTCACAATGAGCAGTTCTTC | CALRTSHNEQFF
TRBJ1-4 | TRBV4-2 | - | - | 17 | TGTGCCAGCAGCCAAGAGGCAGGGGCGGGGACTAATGAAAAACTGTTTTTT | CASSQEAGAGTNEKLFF
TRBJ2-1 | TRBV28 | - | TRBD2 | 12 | TGTGCCAGCCGGACTAGCTACAATGAGCAGTTCTTC | CASRTSYNEQFF
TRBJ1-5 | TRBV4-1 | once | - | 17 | TGCGCCAGCAGCCAAGAGGTCAATTTGAGGGATCGACAGCCCCAGCATTTT | CASSQEVNLRDRQPQHF
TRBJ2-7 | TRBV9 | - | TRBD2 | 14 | TGTGCCAGCAGCGCGGCGGGGCGGGAGGGCGAGCAGTACTTC | CASSAAGREGEQYF
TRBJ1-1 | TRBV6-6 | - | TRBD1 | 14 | TGTGCCAGCAGCCGACAGGGCCTGAACACTGAAGCTTTCTTT | CASSRQGLNTEAFF
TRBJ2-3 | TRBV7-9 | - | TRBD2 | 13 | TGTGCCAGCAGCTTCGGGGAGGGGGATACGCAGTATTTT | CASSFGEGDTQYF
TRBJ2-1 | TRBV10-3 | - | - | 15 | TGTGCCATCAGTGATGACAGTGGCCAAAACAATGAGCAGTTCTTC | CAISDDSGQNNEQFF
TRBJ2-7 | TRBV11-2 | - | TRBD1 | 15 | TGTGCCAGCAGCTCAGGGACAGGGAGCTCCTACGAGCAGTACTTC | CASSSGTGSSYEQYF
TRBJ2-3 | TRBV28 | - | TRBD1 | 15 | TGTGCCAGCAGTTTCCCGGGGACAGGGAGTCATACGCAGTATTTT | CASSFPGTGSHTQYF
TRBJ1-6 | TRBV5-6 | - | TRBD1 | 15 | TGTGCCAGCAGCGAGACCGGGACAGGGAACTCACCCCTCCACTTT | CASSETGTGNSPLHF
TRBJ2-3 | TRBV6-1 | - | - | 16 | TGTGCCAGCAGTGAATCGGGGACAAAATTCACAGATACGCAGTATTTT | CASSESGTKFTDTQYF
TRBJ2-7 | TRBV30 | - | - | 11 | TGTGCCTGCTCGCAGGGCTACGAGCAGTACTTC | CACSQGYEQYF
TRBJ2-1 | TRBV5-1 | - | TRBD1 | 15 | TGCGCCAGCAGGGAACTGGGACAGGTTGACAATGAGCAGTTCTTC | CASRELGQVDNEQFF
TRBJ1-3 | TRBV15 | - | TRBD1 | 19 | TGTGCCACCAGCAGAGCGGGACAGGGCTTGGGCGGCTTGGGAAACACCATATATTTT | CATSRAGQGLGGLGNTIYF
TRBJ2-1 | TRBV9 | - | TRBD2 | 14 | TGTGCCAGCAGTTTTAGCGGGAGGGACAATGAGCAGTTCTTC | CASSFSGRDNEQFF
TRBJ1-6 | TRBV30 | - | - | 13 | TGTGCCTGGAGACTGGGGGGAAATTCACCCCTCCACTTT | CAWRLGGNSPLHF
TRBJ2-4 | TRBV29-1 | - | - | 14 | TGCAGCGTACGGCAGGCCTTAGCCAAAAACATTCAGTACTTC | CSVRQALAKNIQYF
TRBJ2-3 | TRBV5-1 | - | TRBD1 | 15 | TGCGCCAGCACCCTGACAGGGCCCTACACAGATACGCAGTATTTT | CASTLTGPYTDTQYF
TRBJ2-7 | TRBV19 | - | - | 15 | TGTGCCAGTAACCCAACTCTGACTATCTCCTACGAGCAGTACTTC | CASNPTLTISYEQYF
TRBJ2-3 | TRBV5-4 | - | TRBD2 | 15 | TGTGCCAGCAGCCCGAGGGTAGCGGGAGGAGATACGCAGTATTTT | CASSPRVAGGDTQYF
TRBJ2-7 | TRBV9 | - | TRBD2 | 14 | TGTGCCAGCAGCCCCAATAGCGGGAGCCTCAAGCAGTACTTC | CASSPNSGSLKQYF
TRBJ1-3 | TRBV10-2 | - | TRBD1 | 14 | TGCGCCAGCAGTAGGGGGCTCGACGGAAACACCATATATTTT | CASSRGLDGNTIYF
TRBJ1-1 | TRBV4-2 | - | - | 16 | TGTGCCAGCAGCCGACAGATTCAGGTAACGGGTGCTGAAGCTTTCTTT | CASSRQIQVTGAEAFF
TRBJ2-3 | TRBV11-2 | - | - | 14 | TGTGCCAGCAGCTTATATTCTGATTCAGATACGCAGTATTTT | CASSLYSDSDTQYF
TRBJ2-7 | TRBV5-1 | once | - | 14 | TGCGCCAGCAGCTTGGCCAATGGGGGCTACGAGCAGTACTTC | CASSLANGGYEQYF
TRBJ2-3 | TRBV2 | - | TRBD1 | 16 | TGTGCCAGCCACAGTGCGGACAGGATGAGGACAGATACGCAGTATTTT | CASHSADRMRTDTQYF
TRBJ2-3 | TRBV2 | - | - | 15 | TGTGCCAGCAGTGTTTCGGACAGTTCGACAGATACGCAGTATTTT | CASSVSDSSTDTQYF
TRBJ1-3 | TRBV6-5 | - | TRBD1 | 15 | TGTGCCAGCAGTTACCGGGGACAGCCTGGAAACACCATATATTTT | CASSYRGQPGNTIYF
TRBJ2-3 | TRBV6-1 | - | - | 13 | TGTGCCAGCAGTTGGGGGGGCACAGATACGCAGTATTTT | CASSWGGTDTQYF
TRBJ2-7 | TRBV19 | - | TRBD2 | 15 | TGTGCCAGTACCCCTAGCGGGAGCATGATTTACGAGCAGTACTTC | CASTPSGSMIYEQYF
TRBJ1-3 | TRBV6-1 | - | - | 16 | TGTGCCAGCAGTGAAAACCTGCCCCGCTCTGGAAACACCATATATTTT | CASSENLPRSGNTIYF
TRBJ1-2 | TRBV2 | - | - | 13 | TGTGCCAGCAGTGAACAATTGAAGGATGGCTACACCTTC | CASSEQLKDGYTF
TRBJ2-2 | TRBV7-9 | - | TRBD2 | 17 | TGTGCCAGCAGCTCAATGGGGGCGGGAGGTTCCACCGGGGAGCTGTTTTTT | CASSSMGAGGSTGELFF
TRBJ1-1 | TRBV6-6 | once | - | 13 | TGTGCCAGCAGTTACGGCGGTAACACTGAAGCTTTCTTT | CASSYGGNTEAFF
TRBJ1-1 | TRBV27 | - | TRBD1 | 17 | TGTGCCAGCAGTTTTTCAACCGGGACAGGGGCGAACACTGAAGCTTTCTTT | CASSFSTGTGANTEAFF
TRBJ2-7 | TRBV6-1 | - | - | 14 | TGTGCCAGCAGTGAACGGACAGAGGAAGGCGAGCAGTACTTC | CASSERTEEGEQYF
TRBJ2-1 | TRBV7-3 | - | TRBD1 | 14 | TGTGCCAGCAGCTTATCGACAGGGAACAATGAGCAGTTCTTC | CASSLSTGNNEQFF
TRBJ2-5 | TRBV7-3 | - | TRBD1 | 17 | TGTGCCAGCAGCCTAGATAGCCTCCGGGACAGACAAGAGACCCAGTACTTC | CASSLDSLRDRQETQYF
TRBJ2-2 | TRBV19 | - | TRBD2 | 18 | TGTGCCAGTAGCCGCCAGACTAGCGGGAGGGTGAACACCGGGGAGCTGTTTTTT | CASSRQTSGRVNTGELFF
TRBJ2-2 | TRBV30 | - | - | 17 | TGTGCCTGGAGTGTATGGAGAGGGCGGGTCAACACCGGGGAGCTGTTTTTT | CAWSVWRGRVNTGELFF